The 19 T cell receptor beta chains listed next were all sequenced from one sample in a study of cytomegalovirus exposure and HLA in healthy donors. The PCR made use of 60 Vbeta and 13 Jbeta primers. Profiled with immunoSEQ multiplex PCR; TCRdb holds only in-frame clones, not every one. The sample records around 160,000 clones, almost 80% being singletons. The source material was PBMCs. The origin of the receptors is a woman in her 40s in good health and CMV-seropositive.

This clone was seen more than once but under ten times. V is TRBV5-1 and J is TRBJ2-4; maybe TRBD1 (5 bases). The germline gives CDR1 SGHRS, CDR2 YFSETQ. The CDR3 loop spans 12 amino acids. V dropped 4 bases and J dropped 7 bases, with 9 bases sitting between them. The CDR3 sequence is CASSPWGNIQYF. The CDR3 DNA reads TGCGCCAGCAGCCCCTGGGGCAACATTCAGTACTTC.

In this sample, this clone turned up a few times. This chain links TRBV19 with TRBJ1-1; tentatively, D is TRBD1 (6 bases). CDR1 is LNHDA, CDR2 SQIVND, per germline (reference sequence). The CDR3 sequence is 16 residues long. The V gene lost 2 bases and the J gene lost 4 bases, with 17 bases spanning the gap. CDR3: CASSITSRGAGTEAFF. Written as DNA, the CDR3 is TGTGCCAGTAGTATAACGTCCCGGGGGGCCGGCACTGAAGCTTTCTTT.

The chain recombines TRBV5-1 with TRBJ1-1; 7 bases are shared with TRBD1. This CDR3 is 15 amino acids long. After removal of 4 bases from V and 1 base from J, the junction contained 7 bases not matched to a gene. Germline CDR1 reads SGHRS; CDR2 reads YFSETQ. As DNA, the CDR3 is TGCGCCAGCAGCGCACAGACAGGGACGAACACTGAAGCTTTCTTT. This sequence encodes CASSAQTGTNTEAFF.

The V call is TRBV6-6, the J call TRBJ1-1, with D perhaps TRBD1 (6 bases). V gave up 4 bases and J gave up 0 bases, with 15 bases separating them. Germline CDR1 and CDR2: MNHNY and SVGAGI (reference sequence). CDR3 size: 16 residues. The CDR3 region is CASSSPGTTVNTEAFF. Written as DNA, the CDR3 is TGTGCCAGCAGTTCCCCAGGGACAACTGTGAACACTGAAGCTTTCTTT.

The chain combines TRBV2 with TRBJ2-7; TRBD2 matches 12 bases. V lost 6 bases, J lost 2 bases, and 5 bases stayed unmatched. The CDR3 is made up of 15 amino acids. Looked up from germline, CDR1 is SNHLY and CDR2 is FYNNEI. This CDR3 is CASSSTSGGTYEQYF. The CDR3 region has the DNA TGTGCCAGCAGCTCCACTAGCGGGGGGACCTACGAGCAGTACTTC.

The V gene is TRBV4-1, the J gene TRBJ1-5; D perhaps matches TRBD1 (5 bases). The CDR3 has 14 amino acids. Germline CDR1 reads MGHRA; CDR2 reads YSYEKL. The V end lost 0 bases, the J end lost 6 bases, and 9 bases lay between the germline ends. The CDR3 sequence: CASSQEWGGQPQHF. The CDR3 DNA sequence: TGCGCCAGCAGCCAAGAATGGGGGGGTCAGCCCCAGCATTTT.

The chain has TRBV5-1 and TRBJ1-1, with 7 nucleotides matching TRBD1. Germline V gene lookup returns CDR1 SGHRS and CDR2 YFSETQ. This CDR3 has 13 residues. Losses at the gene ends were 3 bases for V and 4 bases for J; bases not matched to a gene: 3. In DNA form, the CDR3 reads TGCGCCAGCAGCTCGGGACAGAGCACTGAAGCTTTCTTT. Protein product: CASSSGQSTEAFF.

CDR3 in DNA: TGTGCCAGCAGCGTAGGCACTATCCAAGAGACCCAGTACTTC. Its translation: CASSVGTIQETQYF. The genes are TRBV9 and TRBJ2-5, with unresolved D. The germline CDR1 and CDR2 sequences are SGDLS and YYNGEE. CDR3 length equals 14 residues. Trimming left V 0 bases short and J 1 base short, with 7 bases between.

This rearrangement joins TRBV7-2 to TRBJ2-3, with 10 bases identical to TRBD2. CDR1 and CDR2 (germline): SGHTA, FQGNSA. With V trimmed by 0 bases and J by 7 bases, 7 bases remained unmatched. CDR3 length: 16 amino acids. CDR3 nucleotide sequence: TGTGCCAGCAGCTTAGCGAGCGGGGGGGCGGTGTATACGCAGTATTTT. Translated: CASSLASGGAVYTQYF.

The rearrangement links TRBV2 to TRBJ2-7, with 7 nucleotides matching TRBD2. Germline values: CDR1 SNHLY, CDR2 FYNNEI. V trimming: 6 bases; J trimming: 0 bases; junction bases outside the gene matches: 8. The CDR3 is 15 residues long. Written as DNA, the CDR3 is TGTGCCAGCAGCCGTACTAGCGCTTACTCCTACGAGCAGTACTTC. This translates into CASSRTSAYSYEQYF.

The chain couples TRBV5-1 to TRBJ2-3, with TRBD2 identical over 8 bases. The V gene end was trimmed by 0 bases and the J gene end by 5 bases; junction bases not matched to a gene: 5. This CDR3 has 15 amino acids. Germline-derived CDR1 and CDR2 are SGHRS and YFSETQ. CDR3 residues: CASSLAGGAKDTQYF. As DNA, the CDR3 is TGCGCCAGCAGCTTGGCCGGGGGGGCGAAAGATACGCAGTATTTT.

The V call is TRBV2, the J call TRBJ2-5, with D uncertain. The CDR3 totals 16 residues. Per germline, CDR1 SNHLY and CDR2 FYNNEI. With 5 bases removed from V and 5 bases from J, the gap between germline ends came to 21 bases. Here the CDR3 DNA reads TGTGCCAGCAGTAAAATAGTTGTGTCAAGTAGTGAGACCCAGTACTTC. Amino acids: CASSKIVVSSSETQYF.

This chain uses TRBV6-1 with TRBJ1-6; 8 bases map to TRBD1. After removal of 3 bases from V and 8 bases from J, the junction contained 6 bases not matched to a gene. Germline assignment: CDR1 MNHNS and CDR2 SASEGT. The CDR3 length is 15 residues. The CDR3 is CASSDIGTGDSPLHF. CDR3 nucleotide sequence: TGTGCCAGCAGTGATATTGGGACAGGAGATTCACCCCTCCACTTT.

This chain links TRBV6-1 with TRBJ2-7; perhaps TRBD2 as D (6 bases). Germline CDR1 and CDR2: MNHNS and SASEGT. Trimming pared 4 bases from V and 3 bases from J, leaving 16 bases between. The CDR3 is made up of 15 amino acids. CDR3 nucleotide sequence: TGTGCCAGCAGTGGAGGGGCGGGGAGGTACTACGAGCAGTACTTC. It is translated as CASSGGAGRYYEQYF.

This clone was observed a single time. V and J are TRBV7-7 and TRBJ2-5, with 10 nucleotides matching TRBD2. CDR1 and CDR2 (germline): SSHAT, FNYEAQ (reference sequence). Trimming took 1 base from V and 3 from J; bases not matched to a gene: 2. The CDR3 has 15 amino acids. The CDR3 bases are TGTGCCAGCAGCTTAGGAACTAGCGGGGAAGAGACCCAGTACTTC. Translating gives CASSLGTSGEETQYF.

The V gene is TRBV30, the J gene TRBJ1-1; TRBD1 is a possible D gene (6 bases). This CDR3 is built from 13 residues. V lost 0 bases to trimming and J lost 6 bases, with 11 bases between them. The V gene's germline CDR1 is GTSNPN and CDR2 SVGIG (reference sequence). The CDR3 spells CAWSVMGAAEAFF. CDR3 nucleotides: TGTGCCTGGAGTGTGATGGGGGCGGCTGAAGCTTTCTTT.

V gene TRBV29-1 combines with J gene TRBJ2-3; D is perhaps TRBD2 (6 bases). The CDR3 loop spans 13 amino acids. The V end was cut by 4 bases, the J end by 3 bases, with 11 bases between. Germline V gene data show CDR1 as SQVTM and CDR2 as ANQGSEA. Here the CDR3 reads CSVGGVYTDTQYF. CDR3 DNA: TGCAGCGTTGGGGGGGTGTATACAGATACGCAGTATTTT.

This chain links TRBV5-4 with TRBJ1-1, with D maybe TRBD1 (6 bases). V was cut by 4 bases and J by 0 bases, with 10 bases left in between. The CDR3 consists of 14 residues. Germline CDR1 SGHNT, CDR2 YYREEE (reference sequence). The CDR3 region has the DNA TGTGCCAGCAGCCCACAGGGTTTGAACACTGAAGCTTTCTTT. It encodes CASSPQGLNTEAFF. The variable domain in full, with the rest retrieved from reference TRBV5-4 and TRBJ1-1, is ETGVTQSPTHLIKTRGQQVTLRCSSQSGHNTVSWYQQALGQGPQFIFQYYREEENGRGNFPPRFSGLQFPNYSSELNVNALELDDSALYLCASSPQGLNTEAFFGQGTRLTVV.

This sequence joins TRBV2 and TRBJ2-2, with TRBD1 identical over 8 bases. The CDR3 runs 15 residues. V trimming: 4 bases; J trimming: 5 bases; junction bases outside the gene matches: 6. CDR1 is SNHLY and CDR2 is FYNNEI in the germline V gene. The CDR3 DNA reads TGTGCCAGCAGTGTCGACAGGGGCGGGACCGGGGAGCTGTTTTTT. Translation: CASSVDRGGTGELFF. The entire variable domain, with the rest obtained from reference TRBV2 and TRBJ2-2, is as follows: EPEVTQTPSHQVTQMGQEVILRCVPISNHLYFYWYRQILGQKVEFLVSFYNNEISEKSEIFDDQFSVERPDGSNFTLKIRSTKLEDSAMYFCASSVDRGGTGELFFGEGSRLTVL.